This entry features one T cell receptor (beta chain) sequence. This record comes from a study of blood T cell repertoires in COVID-19. CDR1 is LGHNA and CDR2 is YNFKEQ in the germline V gene. Trimming cost V 4 bases and J 6 bases, with 9 bases left between them. The CDR3 loop spans 12 amino acids. Some clones are missing from TCRdb's copy, which holds only in-frame ones; the method was immunoSEQ multiplex PCR. This table holds over 200,000 clones, around nine tenths found once. The sample consisted of peripheral blood. The rearrangement links TRBV4-2 to TRBJ1-1, with D possibly TRBD1 on 5 matching bases. The TCR comes from a woman between 35 and 50 years old with acute or convalescent COVID-19. CDR3 loop: CASSPGESEAFF. The DNA for the CDR3 is TGTGCCAGCAGCCCGGGGGAGTCTGAAGCTTTCTTT.